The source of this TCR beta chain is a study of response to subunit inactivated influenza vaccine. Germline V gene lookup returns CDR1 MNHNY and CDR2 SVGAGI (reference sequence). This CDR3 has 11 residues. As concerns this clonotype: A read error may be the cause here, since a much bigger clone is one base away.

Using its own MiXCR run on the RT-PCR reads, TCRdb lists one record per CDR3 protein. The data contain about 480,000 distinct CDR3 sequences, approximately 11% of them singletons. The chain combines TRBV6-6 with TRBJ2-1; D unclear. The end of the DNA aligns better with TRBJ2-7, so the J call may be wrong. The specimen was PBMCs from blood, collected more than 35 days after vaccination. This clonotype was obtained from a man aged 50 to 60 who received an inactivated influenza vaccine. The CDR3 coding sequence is TGTGCCAGCAGTCACCGGGCTGAGCAGTACTTC. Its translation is CASSHRAEQYF.